The clone carrying this T cell receptor beta chain has only a few counts. The data derive from a study of OX40 agonist ivuxolimab in advanced cancers. This CDR3 comprises 14 residues. The germline CDR1 and CDR2 sequences are MNHEY and SMNVEV (reference sequence). Trimming removed 3 bases from V and 7 bases from J; junction bases left unmatched: 4. Profiling relied on immunoSEQ multiplex PCR, and the TCRdb table lists in-frame clones only, not all of them. The sample yields tens of thousands of clones, roughly 90% seen once. This TCR was recovered from an adult with an advanced solid tumor such as melanoma, head and neck, liver or kidney cancer. The sample in question was CD4+ or CD8+ T cells sorted from blood, obtained in a trial of the OX40 agonist ivuxolimab. The gene calls are TRBV27 and TRBJ2-2; 8 bases line up with TRBD1. CDR3 nucleotide sequence: TGTGCCAGCAGTTTCCAGGGGGCTAACGGGGAGCTGTTTTTT. Its translation: CASSFQGANGELFF.